This record covers a single T cell receptor (beta chain). Its matching antigen is unknown. Amplification from RNA transcripts yielded the TCR beta CDR3 regions. First-round RT-PCR used HTBI primers; second-round multiplex PCR followed. Using its own MiXCR run on the multiplex PCR reads, TCRdb lists one record per CDR3 protein. The sample has 35,000 to 50,000 distinct CDR3 sequences, approximately 50% seen once. The germline V gene has CDR1 DFQATT and CDR2 SNEGSKA (reference sequence). CDR3 length: 15 residues. V lost 5 bases, J lost 3 bases, and 14 bases lay in between. Hyperthyroidism is called stable when no ophthalmopathy develops within 18 months of follow-up. The data belong to a study of Graves' ophthalmopathy and Graves' hyperthyroidism. Notes on the study in general: Blood contained most expanded thyroid clonotypes exceeding 0.001 frequency.

This sequence originates from an adult woman with stable Graves' hyperthyroidism. The sequenced material came from peripheral blood. V usage is TRBV20-1 and J usage is TRBJ2-6; D is undetermined. CDR3 loop: CSAPRDIDGANVLTF. The CDR3 DNA reads TGCAGTGCTCCTAGAGACATCGATGGGGCCAACGTCCTGACTTTC.